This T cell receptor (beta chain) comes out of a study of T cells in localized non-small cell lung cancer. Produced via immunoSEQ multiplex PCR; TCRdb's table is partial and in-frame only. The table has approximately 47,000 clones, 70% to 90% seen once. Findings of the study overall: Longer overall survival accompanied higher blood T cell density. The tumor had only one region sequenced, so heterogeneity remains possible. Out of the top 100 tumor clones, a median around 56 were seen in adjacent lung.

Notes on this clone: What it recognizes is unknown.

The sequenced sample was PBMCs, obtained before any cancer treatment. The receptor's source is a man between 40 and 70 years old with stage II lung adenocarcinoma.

The CDR3 DNA reads TGCGCCAGCAGCCAAGATAGGGGGCAGGGCGGTCAGCCCCAGCATTTT. Its translation is CASSQDRGQGGQPQHF. This chain links TRBV4-1 with TRBJ1-5; TRBD1 agrees at 7 bases. CDR1 and CDR2 (germline): MGHRA, YSYEKL. The V segment lost 0 bases and the J segment 6 bases; nucleotides outside the gene matches: 8. This CDR3 has 16 residues.